The rows below give T cell receptor beta chains drawn from one sample of a study of cytomegalovirus exposure and HLA in healthy donors. Assay: immunoSEQ multiplex PCR; the TCRdb copy retains only in-frame clones and omits some. The sample holds 110,000 to 150,000 clones; roughly 80% are singletons and the top ten take about 5%. Sequenced material: PBMCs. These receptors originate from a male donor in good health and CMV-seronegative. The CDR3 runs from the conserved cysteine through the conserved F or W. D genes are given only for firm matches. Only part of the rows carry a size: once, few, many, or a class if the clone is expanded.

length,J,V,size,D,CDR3,DNA
18,TRBJ2-2,TRBV5-1,-,TRBD2,CASSLTASAGPATGELFF,TGCGCCAGCAGCTTGACCGCTTCAGCGGGACCTGCCACCGGGGAGCTGTTTTTT
14,TRBJ1-2,TRBV7-2,once,-,CASSPQATAYGYTF,TGTGCCAGCAGCCCACAGGCCACGGCCTATGGCTACACCTTC
17,TRBJ1-1,TRBV5-6,-,TRBD1,CASSLRTGPHRGTEAFF,TGTGCCAGCAGCCTCCGGACAGGGCCCCATAGGGGCACTGAAGCTTTCTTT
14,TRBJ1-2,TRBV6-5,-,-,CASSYLTGNYGYTF,TGTGCCAGCAGTTACCTTACAGGGAACTATGGCTACACCTTC
14,TRBJ2-7,TRBV2,-,TRBD1,CASNGQGRYYEQYF,TGTGCCAGCAATGGACAGGGGCGATATTACGAGCAGTACTTC
13,TRBJ2-7,TRBV4-1,-,-,CASSRESGSWEYF,TGCGCCAGCAGCCGAGAGTCCGGGTCTTGGGAGTACTTC
13,TRBJ2-1,TRBV6-5,-,-,CASSAKRVGEQFF,TGTGCCAGCAGTGCCAAGAGGGTGGGTGAGCAGTTCTTC
15,TRBJ2-1,TRBV7-3,-,TRBD2,CASSVTSGGADEQFF,TGTGCCAGCAGTGTGACTAGCGGGGGGGCGGATGAGCAGTTCTTC
13,TRBJ2-7,TRBV13,-,-,CASSLRGSYEQYF,TGTGCCAGCAGCTTACGGGGGTCCTACGAGCAGTACTTC
15,TRBJ2-2,TRBV19,-,TRBD1,CASRSTGGRTGELFF,TGTGCCAGTAGGTCGACAGGGGGCCGCACCGGGGAGCTGTTTTTT
14,TRBJ1-1,TRBV5-1,-,TRBD1,CASSLDREATEAFF,TGCGCCAGCAGCTTAGACAGGGAGGCCACTGAAGCTTTCTTT
15,TRBJ1-1,TRBV4-3,-,TRBD1,CASSQTGGANTEAFF,TGCGCCAGCAGCCAGACAGGGGGCGCGAACACTGAAGCTTTCTTT
13,TRBJ1-5,TRBV29-1,few,TRBD1,CSVTGGFNQPQHF,TGCAGCGTCACAGGGGGGTTCAATCAGCCCCAGCATTTT
14,TRBJ1-2,TRBV19,-,-,CASSEWGQYYGYTF,TGTGCCAGTAGCGAATGGGGCCAGTACTATGGCTACACCTTC
16,TRBJ1-1,TRBV25-1,-,-,CASSELPGGRNTEAFF,TGTGCCAGCAGTGAACTGCCGGGGGGCCGGAACACTGAAGCTTTCTTT